A single sample gave rise to the 17 T cell receptor beta chains below, sequenced in a study of blood T cell repertoires in COVID-19. Here immunoSEQ multiplex PCR was the method, and the copy in TCRdb shows in-frame clones only, minus some. The sample shows roughly 77,000 clones, roughly 73% of them seen only once. The sequenced sample consisted of peripheral blood. Receptors were obtained from a human donor in a cohort sampled during active COVID-19.

This chain joins TRBV3-1 (or the pseudogene TRBV3-2) and TRBJ2-1; 7 positions match TRBD1. The CDR3 loop spans 16 amino acids. CDR1 and CDR2 from the germline V gene are LGHDT and YNNKEL (reference sequence). J lost 6 bases, V lost 0 bases, and 8 bases had no gene match. The CDR3 DNA reads as TGTGCCAGCAGCCAAGACCAGGACAGGTTGCTCAATGAGCAGTTCTTC. Translation gives CASSQDQDRLLNEQFF.

The chain has TRBV4-3 and TRBJ1-1; 8 bases line up with TRBD1. The CDR3 is made up of 16 amino acids. Germline V gene sequence: CDR1 LGHNA, CDR2 YSLEER. The V gene end was trimmed by 2 bases and the J gene end by 1 base; junction bases not matched to a gene: 6. The CDR3 sequence: CASSQTRQGWNTEAFF. CDR3 coding DNA: TGCGCCAGCAGCCAAACCAGACAGGGGTGGAACACTGAAGCTTTCTTT.

This clone came up a few times. The chain has TRBV5-5 and TRBJ2-5; D may be TRBD1 (5 bases). The CDR3 runs to 14 residues. V was trimmed by 0 bases and J by 4 bases, leaving 10 bases between them. Germline loops: CDR1 SGHKS, CDR2 YYEKEE (reference sequence). CDR3 loop: CASSLEIGVETQYF. The CDR3 bases are TGTGCCAGCAGCTTGGAGATAGGGGTAGAGACCCAGTACTTC.

This clone was counted between two and nine times. The V and J genes are TRBV5-5 and TRBJ1-5, with 8 positions matching TRBD1. The V and J ends lost 4 bases and 6 bases, in that order; junction bases with no gene match: 9. CDR3 size: 15 residues. The V gene's germline CDR1 is SGHKS and CDR2 YYEKEE (reference sequence). CDR3 sequence: CASSIGQGSFQPQHF. The CDR3 DNA reads as TGTGCCAGCAGCATAGGACAGGGATCGTTTCAGCCCCAGCATTTT.

The V gene is TRBV4-1, the J gene TRBJ2-5; 8 bases are a match to TRBD1. J lost 1 base, V lost 4 bases, and 5 bases had no gene match. Germline V CDR1 and CDR2: MGHRA, YSYEKL. The CDR3 extends over 15 amino acids. CDR3 DNA sequence: TGCGCCAGCAGCCCCCGACAGGGGACCCAAGAGACCCAGTACTTC. This encodes CASSPRQGTQETQYF.

In this sample, this clone turned up once. This chain links TRBV4-1 with TRBJ1-5; 7 nucleotides match TRBD1. V lost 1 base to trimming and J lost 6 bases; unmatched junction nucleotides: 9. The CDR3 sequence is 16 residues long. The germline V gene has CDR1 MGHRA and CDR2 YSYEKL. CDR3: CASSQVGGDSLQPQHF. The DNA for the CDR3 is TGCGCCAGCAGCCAAGTAGGAGGGGACAGTCTTCAGCCCCAGCATTTT.

This clone was seen a handful of times. The chain combines TRBV6-5 with TRBJ2-7; D is perhaps TRBD1 (5 bases). The CDR3 is made up of 15 amino acids. The V gene's germline CDR1 is MNHEY and CDR2 SVGAGI. The ends were cut back, 0 bases at V and 2 bases at J, with 11 bases in the middle. CDR3 region: CASSYSPGLPYEQYF. The CDR3 coding sequence is TGTGCCAGCAGTTACTCGCCAGGGTTGCCCTACGAGCAGTACTTC.

The V call is TRBV7-6, the J call TRBJ2-1; TRBD2 matches 9 bases. Losses at the gene ends were 3 bases for V and 8 bases for J; bases not matched to a gene: 5. CDR1 and CDR2 from the germline V gene are SGHVS and FNYEAQ. CDR3 size: 14 residues. The CDR3 spells CASSFRRGGHEQFF. The CDR3 nucleotides read TGTGCCAGCAGCTTTAGGCGGGGGGGACATGAGCAGTTCTTC. The full variable domain, in which reference TRBV7-6 and TRBJ2-1 provide the parts outside the CDR3, is GAGVSQSPRYKVTKRGQDVALRCDPISGHVSLYWYRQALGQGPEFLTYFNYEAQQDKSGLPNDRFSAERPEGSISTLTIQRTEQRDSAMYRCASSFRRGGHEQFFGPGTRLTVL.

V gene TRBV13 combines with J gene TRBJ1-6, with TRBD1 matching 8 bases. Germline loops: CDR1 PRHDT, CDR2 FYEKMQ (reference sequence). The CDR3 has 14 residues. The V gene end was trimmed by 4 bases and the J gene end by 7 bases; junction bases not matched to a gene: 3. The CDR3 is CASSSRQGNSPLHF. The CDR3 DNA follows: TGTGCCAGCAGCTCCCGACAGGGGAATTCACCCCTCCACTTT.

The chain links TRBV29-1 to TRBJ2-7; D is possibly TRBD1 (6 bases). Germline assignment: CDR1 SQVTM and CDR2 ANQGSEA. The CDR3 runs to 14 residues. V shed 6 bases and J shed 3 bases, with 18 bases lying between them. The CDR3 DNA reads as TGCAGCGTCGTGGACAGTGGCGGGCTCTACGAGCAGTACTTC. Translated: CSVVDSGGLYEQYF.

CDR3 amino acids: CASSQDWGRINYGYTF. CDR3 sequence (DNA): TGCGCCAGCAGCCAAGACTGGGGGCGGATTAACTATGGCTACACCTTC. The V and J genes are TRBV4-3 and TRBJ1-2; TRBD1 might be the D (6 bases). This CDR3 spans 16 amino acids. The V gene's germline CDR1 is LGHNA and CDR2 YSLEER. V gave up 0 bases and J gave up 1 base, with 12 bases separating them.

The chain combines TRBV9 with TRBJ2-3; 8 bases are a match to TRBD2. Trimming cost V 3 bases and J 6 bases; bases outside gene matches: 18. The CDR3 length is 18 residues. Germline CDR1 reads SGDLS; CDR2 reads YYNGEE. The CDR3 DNA reads as TGTGCCAGCAGCGCCGGCAGCGGGGGTACCTTGACGGGGGATACGCAGTATTTT. Its protein product is CASSAGSGGTLTGDTQYF.

The genes are TRBV7-9 and TRBJ1-4, with no clear D. Per germline, CDR1 SEHNR and CDR2 FQNEAQ (reference sequence). Trimming removed 2 bases at V and 2 bases at J, with 12 bases between. CDR3 size: 16 residues. The CDR3 DNA reads TGTGCCAGCAGCTTACGGCGGGAGGGTACTAATGAAAAACTGTTTTTT. It encodes CASSLRREGTNEKLFF.

Only one count was recorded for this clone. The chain combines TRBV5-1 with TRBJ2-7; 7 nucleotides match TRBD2. The CDR3 extends over 14 amino acids. After removal of 4 bases from V and 7 bases from J, the junction contained 11 bases not matched to a gene. The germline V gene encodes CDR1 SGHRS and CDR2 YFSETQ. The CDR3 DNA follows: TGCGCCAGCAGCCCCCTCCGGTCGGGGGGAGAGCAGTACTTC. Translating gives CASSPLRSGGEQYF.

The chain links TRBV7-3 to TRBJ2-2; no reliable D call. Trimming removed 4 bases from V and 4 bases from J, with 7 bases in between. Germline V gives CDR1 SGHTA, CDR2 FQGTGA. This CDR3 comprises 13 residues. The DNA for the CDR3 is TGTGCCAGCAGCTCCTCCCGCACCGGGGAGCTGTTTTTT. Translating gives CASSSSRTGELFF.

The chain carries TRBV27 and TRBJ2-1; 9 bases align to TRBD2. Unmatched junction bases numbered 4, after V lost 3 bases and J lost 7 bases. Germline loops: CDR1 MNHEY, CDR2 SMNVEV (reference sequence). This CDR3 is 14 amino acids long. The CDR3 is CASSFFSGGNEQFF. Written as DNA, the CDR3 is TGTGCCAGCAGTTTTTTTAGCGGGGGAAATGAGCAGTTCTTC.

V is TRBV6-5 and J is TRBJ1-2; TRBD1 aligns across 8 bases. From germline, CDR1 is MNHEY and CDR2 SVGAGI. The ends lost 2 bases at V and 5 bases at J; junction bases unmatched: 4. This CDR3 contains 14 residues. The CDR3 DNA follows: TGTGCCAGCAGTTACCAGGGGGCGGGGTATGGCTACACCTTC. Translated, it gives CASSYQGAGYGYTF.